This T cell receptor (beta chain) was identified in a study of beta chain features in type 1 diabetes. Overall study results and limits: TCRB repertoires of naive, central memory and Treg cells appeared more similar among patients than among healthy donors. People with Type 1 diabetes carried modestly yet significantly shorter TCRB CDR3s in all four CD4+ subsets. Possibly, sequencing cDNA over-represented cells that had high TCR expression levels.

Germline CDR1 reads MNHEY; CDR2 reads SVGAGI. This CDR3 region has 11 residues. V was cut by 4 bases and J by 5 bases, with 5 bases left in between. Only one heparinised blood draw was taken per donor, and its volume averaged approximately 120 mL. In this sample, this clone turned up a few times. Its specificity is unknown. At the DNA level, this CDR3 is encoded by other sequences in the same sample as well. The investigators reverse transcribed all of the isolated RNA, so they sequenced expressed TCRB transcripts. Sequenced by immunoSEQ multiplex PCR; TCRdb stores in-frame clones only, minus some. The sample holds 300,000 to 350,000 clones, 14% seen once.

This receptor was obtained from a man between 25 and 39 years old in good health. The sample consisted of central memory CD4+ T cells from blood. The J gene is TRBJ2-5, the V gene TRBV6-5; no definite D call. The CDR3 loop reads CASSLQETQYF. CDR3 sequence (DNA): TGTGCCAGCAGTTTACAGGAGACCCAGTACTTC.